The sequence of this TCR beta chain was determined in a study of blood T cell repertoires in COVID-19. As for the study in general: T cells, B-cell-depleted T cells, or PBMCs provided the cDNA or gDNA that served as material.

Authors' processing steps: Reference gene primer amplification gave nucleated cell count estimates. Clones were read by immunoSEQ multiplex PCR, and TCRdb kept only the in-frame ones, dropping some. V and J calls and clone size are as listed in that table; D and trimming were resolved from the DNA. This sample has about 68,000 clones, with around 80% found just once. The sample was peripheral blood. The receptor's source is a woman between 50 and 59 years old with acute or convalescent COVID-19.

CDR3 in DNA: TGCGCCAGCAGCTTGGGCGGGAGAGAAGATACGCAGTATTTT. Its translation is CASSLGGREDTQYF. The genes are TRBV5-1 and TRBJ2-3, with 7 positions matching TRBD2. With V trimmed by 0 bases and J by 5 bases, 3 bases remained unmatched. This CDR3 comprises 14 residues. Per the germline V gene, CDR1 is SGHRS and CDR2 is YFSETQ.